Reported below is one TCR beta chain. Profiled with immunoSEQ multiplex PCR; TCRdb holds only in-frame clones, not every one. The sample has over 25,000 clones; roughly nine tenths are singletons. This record belongs to a study of T cell changes during pregnancy in multiple sclerosis. From germline, CDR1 is MDHEN and CDR2 SYDVKM. The V end was cut by 3 bases, the J end by 0 bases, with 9 bases between. This CDR3 contains 15 residues. This sequence was found in a female donor with multiple sclerosis, enrolled in a pregnancy study. Sample: CD8+ T cells from peripheral blood mononuclear cells, taken in the second trimester of pregnancy. This chain joins TRBV28 and TRBJ1-5; no firm D call. For the CDR3, the DNA is TGTGCCAGCAGTTTGGCAGATAATAGCAATCAGCCCCAGCATTTT. Its protein is CASSLADNSNQPQHF.